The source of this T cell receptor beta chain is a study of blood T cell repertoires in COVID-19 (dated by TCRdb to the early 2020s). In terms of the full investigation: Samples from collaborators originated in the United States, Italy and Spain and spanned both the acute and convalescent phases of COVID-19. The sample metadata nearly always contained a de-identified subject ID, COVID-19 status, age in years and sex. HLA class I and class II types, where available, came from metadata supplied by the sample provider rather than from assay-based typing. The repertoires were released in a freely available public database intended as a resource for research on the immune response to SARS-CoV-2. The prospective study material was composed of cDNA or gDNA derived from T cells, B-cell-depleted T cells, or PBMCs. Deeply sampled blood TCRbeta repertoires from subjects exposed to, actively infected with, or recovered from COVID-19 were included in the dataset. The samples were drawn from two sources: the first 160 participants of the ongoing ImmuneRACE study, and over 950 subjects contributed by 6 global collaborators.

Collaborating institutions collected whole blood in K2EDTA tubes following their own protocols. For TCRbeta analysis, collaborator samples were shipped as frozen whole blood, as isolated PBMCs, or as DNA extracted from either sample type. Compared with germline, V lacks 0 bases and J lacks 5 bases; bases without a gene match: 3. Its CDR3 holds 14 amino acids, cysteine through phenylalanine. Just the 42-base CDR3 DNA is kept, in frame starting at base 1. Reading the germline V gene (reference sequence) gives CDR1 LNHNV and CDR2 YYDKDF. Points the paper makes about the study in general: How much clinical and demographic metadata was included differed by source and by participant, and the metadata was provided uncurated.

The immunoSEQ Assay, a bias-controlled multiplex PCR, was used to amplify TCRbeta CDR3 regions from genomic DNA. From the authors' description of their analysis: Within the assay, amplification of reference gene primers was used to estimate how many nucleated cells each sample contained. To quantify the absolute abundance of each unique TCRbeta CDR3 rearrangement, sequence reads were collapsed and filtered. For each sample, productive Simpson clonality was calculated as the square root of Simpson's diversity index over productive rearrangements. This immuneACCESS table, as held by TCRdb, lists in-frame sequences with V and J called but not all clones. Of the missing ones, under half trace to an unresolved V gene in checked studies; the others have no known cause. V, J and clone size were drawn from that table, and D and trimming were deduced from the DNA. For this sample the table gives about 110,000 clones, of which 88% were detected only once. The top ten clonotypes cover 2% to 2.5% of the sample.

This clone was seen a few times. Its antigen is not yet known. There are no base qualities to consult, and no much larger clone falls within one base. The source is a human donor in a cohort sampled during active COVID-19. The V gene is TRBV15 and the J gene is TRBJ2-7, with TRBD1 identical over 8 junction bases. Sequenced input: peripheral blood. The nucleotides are TGTGCCACCAGCAGAGATCAGGGGGCAAACGAGCAGTACTTC. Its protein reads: CATSRDQGANEQYF. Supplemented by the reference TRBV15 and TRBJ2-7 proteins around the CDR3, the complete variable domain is DAMVIQNPRYQVTQFGKPVTLSCSQTLNHNVMYWYQQKSSQAPKLLFHYYDKDFNNEADTPDNFQSRRPNTSFCFLDIRSPGLGDTAMYLCATSRDQGANEQYFGPGTRLTVT.